This T cell receptor beta chain was documented in a study of cytomegalovirus exposure and HLA in healthy donors. Study observations and caveats: For TCR beta chains, V- and J-gene trimming was later linked to a missense DCLRE1C variant. Later work showed greater clonal expansion in HLA-associated TCR beta chains than in equally common others.

A word on this clone: Its antigen is undetermined.

CDR3 length: 18 amino acids. Trimming took off 1 base at V and 2 bases at J, with 18 bases between the two ends. The germline V gene encodes CDR1 SGHTA and CDR2 FQGNSA. Vbeta (60) and Jbeta (13) primers were used in the PCR. TCRdb's copy holds only in-frame clones and misses some; the assay was immunoSEQ multiplex PCR. The sample consists of roughly 100,000 clones, 77% of them appearing once. Sample: PBMCs. This chain joins TRBV7-2 and TRBJ1-5, with D tentatively TRBD1 (6 bases). This sequence originates from a woman aged 35 to 49 in good health and CMV-seronegative. The CDR3 DNA sequence: TGTGCCAGCAGCTTAGTTGTCGGGGGGCGCGGGGGCAATCAGCCCCAGCATTTT. It specifies CASSLVVGGRGGNQPQHF.